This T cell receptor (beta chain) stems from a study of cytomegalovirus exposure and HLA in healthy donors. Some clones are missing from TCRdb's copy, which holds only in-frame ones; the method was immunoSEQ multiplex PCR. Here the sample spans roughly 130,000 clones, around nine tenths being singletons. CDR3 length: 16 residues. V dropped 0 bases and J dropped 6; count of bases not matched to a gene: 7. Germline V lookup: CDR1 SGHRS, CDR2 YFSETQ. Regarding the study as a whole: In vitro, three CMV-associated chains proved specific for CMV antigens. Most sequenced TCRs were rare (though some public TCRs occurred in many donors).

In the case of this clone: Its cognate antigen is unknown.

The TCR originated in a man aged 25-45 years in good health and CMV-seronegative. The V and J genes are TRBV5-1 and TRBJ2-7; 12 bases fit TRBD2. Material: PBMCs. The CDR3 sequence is CASSLGGTSGFIEQYF. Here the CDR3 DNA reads TGCGCCAGCAGCTTGGGGGGGACTAGCGGGTTCATCGAGCAGTACTTC.